The 9 T cell receptor beta chains below were found in one sample sequenced in a study of long-term antiretroviral therapy in people with HIV. The assay used was immunoSEQ (version v3.0), run at survey level. Clones were read by immunoSEQ multiplex PCR, and TCRdb kept only the in-frame ones, dropping some. This sample carries roughly 18,000 clones, more than 80% of them seen once, and the ten largest clones take around 8.5%. The sequencing here drew on unsorted PBMCs, taken 4.2 years after starting antiretroviral therapy. The receptors were gathered from a man in his fifties or sixties with HIV.

This chain connects TRBV27 to TRBJ2-3; 9 bases align to TRBD2. V was clipped by 4 bases and J by 0 bases; unmatched bases: 8. This CDR3 spans 17 amino acids. From germline, CDR1 is MNHEY and CDR2 SMNVEV (reference sequence). The CDR3 region has the DNA TGTGCCAGCAGTTCCGACCGACTAGCGGTTAGCACAGATACGCAGTATTTT. Amino acids: CASSSDRLAVSTDTQYF.

This sequence joins TRBV5-1 and TRBJ2-3; D could derive from TRBD1 or TRBD2 (5 bases each). Germline V CDR1 and CDR2: SGHRS, YFSETQ. Trimming left V 3 bases short and J 14 bases short, with 19 bases between. This CDR3 has 13 amino acids. CDR3 region: CASSSLAGTQPYF. The CDR3 nucleotides read TGCGCCAGCAGCTCCCTGGCCGGGACCCAACCGTATTTT.

The chain links TRBV4-1 to TRBJ2-3, with 8 bases matching TRBD2. This CDR3 has 16 amino acids. V lost 1 base, J lost 1 base, and 4 bases stayed unmatched. Per the germline V gene, CDR1 is MGHRA and CDR2 is YSYEKL. In nucleotides, the CDR3 is TGCGCCAGCAGCCAAGTCGGGGGGGCTGGCACAGATACGCAGTATTTT. Encoded protein: CASSQVGGAGTDTQYF.

The chain uses TRBV11-3 and TRBJ2-1; a weak D match, TRBD1 (6 bases). Trimming left V 2 bases short and J 4 bases short, with 9 bases between. CDR3 size: 14 residues. Germline V gives CDR1 SGHNT, CDR2 YENEEA. CDR3 nucleotide sequence: TGTGCCAGCAGCTTACAGGGGTCTTACAATGAGCAGTTCTTC. Translating it yields CASSLQGSYNEQFF. The variable domain in full, completed from reference TRBV11-3 and TRBJ2-1, reads EAGVVQSPRYKIIEKKQPVAFWCNPISGHNTLYWYLQNLGQGPELLIRYENEEAVDDSQLPKDRFSAERLKGVDSTLKIQPAELGDSAVYLCASSLQGSYNEQFFGPGTRLTVL.

The chain uses TRBV10-3 and TRBJ2-2; 12 bases line up with TRBD2. Unmatched junction bases numbered 1, after V lost 11 bases and J lost 6 bases. Germline-derived CDR1 and CDR2 are ENHRY and SYGVKD. The CDR3 loop spans 12 amino acids. Here the CDR3 reads CAASGGAGELFF. Here the CDR3 DNA reads TGTGCCGCTAGCGGGGGGGCCGGGGAGCTGTTTTTT.

The rearrangement links TRBV29-1 to TRBJ1-2, with a weak D call TRBD1 (6 bases). The CDR3 consists of 16 residues. Between the trimmed V and J ends, which lost 2 bases and 0 bases, there was a span of 16 bases. Per the germline V gene, CDR1 is SQVTM and CDR2 is ANQGSEA. CDR3 sequence reads: CSVEPWDKGSNYGYTF. The CDR3 DNA reads TGCAGCGTTGAACCCTGGGACAAGGGCTCTAACTATGGCTACACCTTC.

The V and J genes are TRBV6-1 and TRBJ2-7; D is unresolved. V shed 5 bases and J shed 0 bases, with 8 bases lying between them. The CDR3 runs to 13 residues. Looked up from germline, CDR1 is MNHNS and CDR2 is SASEGT. In nucleotides, the CDR3 is TGTGCCAGCAGTTGGGTCCCCTCCTACGAGCAGTACTTC. Its translation is CASSWVPSYEQYF.

The chain is built from TRBV12-5 and TRBJ2-7; D may correspond to TRBD1 or TRBD2 (5 bases each). V was pared by 6 bases and J by 0 bases, with 15 bases between. Germline assignment: CDR1 LGHNT and CDR2 FRNRAP. The CDR3 length is 15 residues. The CDR3 reads CASGPGTGNSYEQYF. The CDR3, as DNA: TGTGCTAGTGGACCCGGGACGGGTAACTCCTACGAGCAGTACTTC.

This chain joins TRBV30 and TRBJ1-6; D is ambiguous. The V gene lost 3 bases and the J gene lost 0 bases, with 9 bases spanning the gap. Germline V gene sequence: CDR1 GTSNPN, CDR2 SVGIG (reference sequence). This CDR3 contains 15 residues. The CDR3 sequence: CAWRVGYSYNSPLHF. The CDR3 DNA is TGTGCCTGGAGGGTCGGATACTCCTATAATTCACCCCTCCACTTT.